These 9 T cell receptor beta chains came from one sample sequenced in a study of T-cell reconstitution after alpha-beta-depleted transplantation in children listed by TCRdb under 2016. Libraries were constructed by PCR. Instrument on record: Illumina HiSeq 2500. TCR library preparation used molecular barcoding, with unique molecular identifiers applied to normalize quantification of the TCRbeta repertoire. In TCRdb, the public reads were trimmed at Q25 with fastp and aligned with MiXCR, with productive beta chains retained. CDR3 protein sequences are deduplicated, and each keeps its most common genes and DNA. The sample table holds 640,000 or so distinct CDR3 sequences, of which approximately 17% were seen once. Together, the top ten hold 0.9% to 1.2% of the sample. The sequencing used PBMCs from the stem cell graft donor, collected from the stem cell graft. Source of these receptors: a human donor who donated a stem cell graft to a child with acute myeloid leukemia.

This chain links TRBV20-1 with TRBJ2-3; 15 bases are a match to TRBD2. Germline CDR1 is DFQATT and CDR2 is SNEGSKA (reference sequence). J lost 6 bases, V lost 6 bases, and 10 bases had no gene match. This CDR3 spans 16 amino acids. Here the CDR3 reads CSAPGLAGGKGDTQYF. DNA of the CDR3: TGCAGTGCGCCCGGACTAGCGGGGGGGAAAGGGGATACGCAGTATTTT.

This clonotype appeared a few times. The gene calls are TRBV11-2 and TRBJ2-2; 7 bases align to TRBD2. The CDR3 loop spans 15 amino acids. V lost 5 bases to trimming and J lost 5 bases; unmatched junction nucleotides: 8. CDR1 is SGHAT, CDR2 FQNNGV, per germline. CDR3 in amino acids: CASSLWTSRTGELFF. The CDR3 DNA is TGTGCCAGCAGCCTCTGGACTAGTCGGACCGGGGAGCTGTTTTTT.

In its sample, this clonotype was seen many times. The CDR3 sequence is CASKGGQGLGYGYTF. The CDR3 region has the DNA TGTGCCAGCAAAGGGGGACAGGGCCTTGGCTATGGCTACACCTTC. The chain uses TRBV6-4 and TRBJ1-2; TRBD1 matches at 9 bases. CDR3 size: 15 residues. Trimming at V came to 7 bases and at J to 4 bases, leaving 10 bases not matched to a gene. In germline, CDR1 is MRHNA, CDR2 SNTAGT.

This clonotype was counted a few times. CDR3 sequence (DNA): TGCAGTGCTAGATCACAGGGGGCGCAAAGCCAGCCCCAGCATTTT. As protein: CSARSQGAQSQPQHF. This sequence joins TRBV20-1 and TRBJ1-5; 9 bases agree with TRBD1. This CDR3 has 15 amino acids. The ends lost 2 bases at V and 7 bases at J; junction bases unmatched: 9. Germline loops: CDR1 DFQATT, CDR2 SNEGSKA (reference sequence).

This clonotype was detected ten times or more. J is TRBJ1-2 and V is TRBV20-1; D ambiguous. CDR1 and CDR2 (germline): DFQATT, SNEGSKA (reference sequence). The CDR3 is made up of 13 amino acids. V was shortened by 4 bases and J by 2 bases, with 11 bases between the two germline ends. CDR3 in amino acids: CSAIEDRNYGYTF. The CDR3 nucleotides are TGCAGTGCTATCGAGGACCGGAACTATGGCTACACCTTC.

The rearrangement uses TRBV6-1 and TRBJ2-6; no clear D. Germline loops: CDR1 MNHNS, CDR2 SASEGT. The CDR3 is 17 residues long. V was pared by 1 base and J by 0 bases, with 10 bases between. The CDR3 spells CASSEVAHRSGANVLTF. CDR3 DNA: TGTGCCAGCAGTGAAGTCGCCCACCGCTCTGGGGCCAACGTCCTGACTTTC.

This clonotype has more than one count but fewer than ten. The chain has TRBV12-3 or TRBV12-4 and TRBJ2-1, with 9 bases matching TRBD1. The CDR3 consists of 15 residues. V was clipped by 7 bases and J by 2 bases; unmatched bases: 6. The CDR3 DNA follows: TGTGCCAGCACCATGCGGACAGGGGCCTACAATGAGCAGTTCTTC. Translation: CASTMRTGAYNEQFF.

The sample holds many counts of this clonotype. The chain couples TRBV5-1 to TRBJ2-1, with 7 bases lining up with TRBD1. The CDR3 is made up of 14 amino acids. Germline V CDR1 and CDR2: SGHRS, YFSETQ. The J segment lost 7 bases and the V segment lost 4 bases, leaving 8 bases of the junction unmatched. The CDR3 nucleotides read TGCGCCAGCAGCGTCCGGGACAGACTAAATGAGCAGTTCTTC. This encodes CASSVRDRLNEQFF.

This clonotype has at least ten counts. The chain is built from TRBV5-8 and TRBJ2-5; perhaps TRBD1 as D (5 bases). Trimming left V 2 bases short and J 1 base short, with 6 bases between. From germline, CDR1 is SGHTS and CDR2 YDEGEE. The CDR3 loop spans 13 amino acids. The CDR3 DNA reads as TGTGCCAGCAGCTTCGACAGCCAAGAGACCCAGTACTTC. Translated, it gives CASSFDSQETQYF.